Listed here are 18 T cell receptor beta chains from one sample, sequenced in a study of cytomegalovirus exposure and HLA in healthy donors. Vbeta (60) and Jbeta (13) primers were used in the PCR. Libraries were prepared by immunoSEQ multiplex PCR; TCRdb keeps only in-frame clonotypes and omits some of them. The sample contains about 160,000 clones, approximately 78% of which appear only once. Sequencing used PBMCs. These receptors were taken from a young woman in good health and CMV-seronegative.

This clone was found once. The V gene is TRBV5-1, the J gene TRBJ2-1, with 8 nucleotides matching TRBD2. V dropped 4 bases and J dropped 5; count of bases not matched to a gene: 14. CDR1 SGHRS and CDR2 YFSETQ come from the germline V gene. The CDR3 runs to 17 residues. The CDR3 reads CASSGAPSSGRNNEQFF. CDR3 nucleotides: TGCGCCAGCAGCGGCGCTCCCTCGAGCGGGAGAAACAATGAGCAGTTCTTC. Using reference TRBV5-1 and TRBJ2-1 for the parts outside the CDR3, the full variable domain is KAGVTQTPRYLIKTRGQQVTLSCSPISGHRSVSWYQQTPGQGLQFLFEYFSETQRNKGNFPGRFSGRQFSNSRSEMNVSTLELGDSALYLCASSGAPSSGRNNEQFFGPGTRLTVL.

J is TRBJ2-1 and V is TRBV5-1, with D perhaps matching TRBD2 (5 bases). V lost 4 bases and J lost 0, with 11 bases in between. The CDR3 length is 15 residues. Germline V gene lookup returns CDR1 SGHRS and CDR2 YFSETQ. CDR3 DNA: TGCGCCAGCAGCGGTACGGGGTACTCCTACAATGAGCAGTTCTTC. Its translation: CASSGTGYSYNEQFF.

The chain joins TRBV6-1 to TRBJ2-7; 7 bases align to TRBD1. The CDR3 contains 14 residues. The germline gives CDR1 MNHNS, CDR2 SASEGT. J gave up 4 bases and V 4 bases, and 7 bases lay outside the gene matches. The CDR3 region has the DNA TGTGCCAGCAGTGGCAAAGGGGGCCTTTACGAGCAGTACTTC. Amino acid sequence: CASSGKGGLYEQYF.

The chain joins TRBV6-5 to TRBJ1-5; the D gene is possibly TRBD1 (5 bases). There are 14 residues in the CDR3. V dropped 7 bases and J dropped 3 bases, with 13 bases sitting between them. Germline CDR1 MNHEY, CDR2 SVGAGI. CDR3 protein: CASTEQDTNQPQHF. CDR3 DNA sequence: TGTGCCAGCACCGAACAGGATACCAATCAGCCCCAGCATTTT.

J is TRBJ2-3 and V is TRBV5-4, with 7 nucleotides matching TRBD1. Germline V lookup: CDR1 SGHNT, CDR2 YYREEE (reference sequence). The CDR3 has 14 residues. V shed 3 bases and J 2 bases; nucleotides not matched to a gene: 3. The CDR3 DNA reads TGTGCCAGCAGCTCGGACAGGCACACAGATACGCAGTATTTT. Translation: CASSSDRHTDTQYF.

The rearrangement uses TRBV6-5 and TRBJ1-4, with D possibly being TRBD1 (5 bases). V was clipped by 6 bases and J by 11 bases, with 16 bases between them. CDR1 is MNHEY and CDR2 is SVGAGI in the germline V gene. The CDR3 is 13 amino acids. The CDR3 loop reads CASSPRPEGKLFF. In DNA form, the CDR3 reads TGTGCCAGCAGCCCTCGACCGGAGGGGAAACTGTTTTTT.

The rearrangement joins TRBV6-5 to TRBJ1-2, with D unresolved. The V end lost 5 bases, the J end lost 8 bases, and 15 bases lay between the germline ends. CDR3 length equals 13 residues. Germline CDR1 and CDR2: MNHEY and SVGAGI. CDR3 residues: CASSNLGKTGYTF. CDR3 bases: TGTGCCAGCAGTAACCTCGGGAAGACCGGCTACACCTTC.

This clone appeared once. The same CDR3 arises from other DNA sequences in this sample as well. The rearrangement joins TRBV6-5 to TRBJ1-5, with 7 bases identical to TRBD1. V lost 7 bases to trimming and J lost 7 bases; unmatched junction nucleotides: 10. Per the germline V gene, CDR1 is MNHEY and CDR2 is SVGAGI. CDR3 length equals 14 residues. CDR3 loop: CASTRYRGEQPQHF. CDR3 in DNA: TGTGCCAGCACCAGATACAGGGGTGAGCAGCCCCAGCATTTT.

The CDR3 loop reads CASKKGELRETQYF. The CDR3, as DNA: TGTGCCAGCAAAAAGGGGGAGCTACGAGAGACCCAGTACTTC. V usage is TRBV28 and J usage is TRBJ2-5, with D possibly TRBD1 on 6 matching bases. CDR1 is MDHEN and CDR2 is SYDVKM in the germline V gene. This CDR3 is 14 amino acids long. V dropped 7 bases and J dropped 4 bases, with 16 bases sitting between them.

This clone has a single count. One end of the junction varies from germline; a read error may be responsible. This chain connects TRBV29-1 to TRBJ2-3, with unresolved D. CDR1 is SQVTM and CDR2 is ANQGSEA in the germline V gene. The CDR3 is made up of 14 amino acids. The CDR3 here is CSVEAVARTDTQYF. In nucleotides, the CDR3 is TGCAGCGTCGAAGCCGTCGCTAGGACAGATACGCAGTATTTT.

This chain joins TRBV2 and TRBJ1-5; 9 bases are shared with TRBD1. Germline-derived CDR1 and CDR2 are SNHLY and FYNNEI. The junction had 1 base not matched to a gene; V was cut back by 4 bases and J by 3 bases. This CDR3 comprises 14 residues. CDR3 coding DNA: TGTGCCAGCAGTGGGACAGGGGACAATCAGCCCCAGCATTTT. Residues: CASSGTGDNQPQHF.

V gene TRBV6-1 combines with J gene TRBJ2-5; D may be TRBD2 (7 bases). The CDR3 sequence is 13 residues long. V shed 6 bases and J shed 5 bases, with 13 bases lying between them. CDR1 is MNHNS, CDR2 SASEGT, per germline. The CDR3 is CASSVGGLETQYF. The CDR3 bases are TGTGCCAGCAGCGTCGGGGGGCTGGAGACCCAGTACTTC.

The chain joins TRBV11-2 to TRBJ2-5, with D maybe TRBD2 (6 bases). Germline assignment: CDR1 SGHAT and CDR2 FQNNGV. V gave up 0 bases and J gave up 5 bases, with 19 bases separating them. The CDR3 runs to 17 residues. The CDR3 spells CASSLEALAGGVETQYF. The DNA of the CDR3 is TGTGCCAGCAGCTTAGAGGCCTTGGCAGGAGGGGTGGAGACCCAGTACTTC.

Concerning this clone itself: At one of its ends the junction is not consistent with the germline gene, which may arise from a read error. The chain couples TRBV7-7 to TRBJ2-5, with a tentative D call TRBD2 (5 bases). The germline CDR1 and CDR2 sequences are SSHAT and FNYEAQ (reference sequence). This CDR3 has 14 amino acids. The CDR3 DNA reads TGTGCTAGCAGCTTCAGCGGATCCCAAGAGACCCAGTACTTC. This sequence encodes CASSFSGSQETQYF.

CDR3 nucleotide sequence: TGTGCCAGCAGCAAAGGACAGCATCAGCCCCAGCATTTT. Protein product: CASSKGQHQPQHF. The genes are TRBV7-2 and TRBJ1-5, with D tentatively TRBD1 (6 bases). Per the germline V gene, CDR1 is SGHTA and CDR2 is FQGNSA. Trimming left V 5 bases short and J 5 bases short, with 10 bases between. CDR3 size: 13 residues. The entire variable domain, with the rest obtained from reference TRBV7-2 and TRBJ1-5, is as follows: GAGVSQSPSNKVTEKGKDVELRCDPISGHTALYWYRQSLGQGLEFLIYFQGNSAPDKSGLPSDRFSAERTGGSVSTLTIQRTQQEDSAVYLCASSKGQHQPQHFGDGTRLSIL.

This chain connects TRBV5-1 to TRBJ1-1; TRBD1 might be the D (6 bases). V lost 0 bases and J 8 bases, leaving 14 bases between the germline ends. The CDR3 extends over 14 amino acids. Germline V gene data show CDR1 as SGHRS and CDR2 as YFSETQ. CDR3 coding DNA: TGCGCCAGCAGCTTGGCCCAGACAGGAGCAGAAGCTTTCTTT. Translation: CASSLAQTGAEAFF.

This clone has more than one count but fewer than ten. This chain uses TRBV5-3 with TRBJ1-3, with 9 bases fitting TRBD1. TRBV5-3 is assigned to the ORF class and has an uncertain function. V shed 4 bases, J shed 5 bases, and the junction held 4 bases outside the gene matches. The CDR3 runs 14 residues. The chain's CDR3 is CARSTGTGRNTIYF. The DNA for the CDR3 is TGTGCCAGAAGCACCGGGACAGGGAGAAACACCATATATTTT.

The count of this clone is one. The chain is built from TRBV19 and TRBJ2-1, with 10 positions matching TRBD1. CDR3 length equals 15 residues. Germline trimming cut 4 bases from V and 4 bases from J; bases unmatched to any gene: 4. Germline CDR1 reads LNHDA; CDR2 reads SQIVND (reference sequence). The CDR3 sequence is CASSTDRGSYNEQFF. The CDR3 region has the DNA TGTGCCAGTAGTACGGACAGGGGGTCTTACAATGAGCAGTTCTTC. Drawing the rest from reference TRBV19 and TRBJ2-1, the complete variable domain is DGGITQSPKYLFRKEGQNVTLSCEQNLNHDAMYWYRQDPGQGLRLIYYSQIVNDFQKGDIAEGYSVSREKKESFPLTVTSAQKNPTAFYLCASSTDRGSYNEQFFGPGTRLTVL.